This is a list of T cell receptor beta chains from one sample in a study of cytomegalovirus exposure and HLA in healthy donors. Assay used: immunoSEQ multiplex PCR; TCRdb lists only in-frame clones, some missing. This sample has some 100,000 clones, with around 79% found just once. Specimen: PBMCs. The receptor source for this set is a female donor in good health and CMV-seropositive. Both conserved end residues are part of each CDR3. Fields, in order: J gene, clone size, V gene, D gene, CDR3 DNA, CDR3 protein. A D gene is named only where the DNA matches it firmly. The size entry is marked missing in some rows and otherwise reads once, few, many or a size class.

j_call: TRBJ1-6; clone_size: .; v_call: TRBV7-2; d_call: TRBD1; cdr3_nt: TGTGCCAGCAGCTTCGGTCGTGGACAGGGGGTATCACCCCTCCACTTT; cdr3_aa: CASSFGRGQGVSPLHF
j_call: TRBJ1-2; clone_size: .; v_call: TRBV9; d_call: TRBD1; cdr3_nt: TGTGCCAGCAGCGTAGCGGGGGACAGGGGAAACTATGGCTACACCTTC; cdr3_aa: CASSVAGDRGNYGYTF
j_call: TRBJ1-5; clone_size: .; v_call: TRBV9; d_call: .; cdr3_nt: TGTGCCAGCAGCAGGGAAGGGGTTTACCATCAGCCCCAGCATTTT; cdr3_aa: CASSREGVYHQPQHF
j_call: TRBJ1-2; clone_size: .; v_call: TRBV2; d_call: .; cdr3_nt: TGTGCCAGCAGGGTATACAGGGCCATAAGTGGCTACACCTTC; cdr3_aa: CASRVYRAISGYTF
j_call: TRBJ2-1; clone_size: .; v_call: TRBV5-1; d_call: .; cdr3_nt: TGCGCCAGCAGCCCGCTTTTAGCGGCACAGAATGAGCAGTTCTTC; cdr3_aa: CASSPLLAAQNEQFF
j_call: TRBJ2-3; clone_size: few; v_call: TRBV10-3; d_call: TRBD2; cdr3_nt: TGTGCCATCAGTGAGGGACTAGCGGGAGCGGCAGATACGCAGTATTTT; cdr3_aa: CAISEGLAGAADTQYF
j_call: TRBJ2-5; clone_size: .; v_call: TRBV7-2; d_call: .; cdr3_nt: TGTGCCAGCAGCTTAGGAATCAGGGTCTTTGAGACCCAGTACTTC; cdr3_aa: CASSLGIRVFETQYF
j_call: TRBJ1-1; clone_size: once; v_call: TRBV7-2; d_call: .; cdr3_nt: TGTGCCAGCAGCTCCCGCGGGGGGGAGGCTGAAGCTTTCTTT; cdr3_aa: CASSSRGGEAEAFF
j_call: TRBJ2-1; clone_size: few; v_call: TRBV2; d_call: TRBD1; cdr3_nt: TGTGCCAGCAGTGTTGACAGGGATGCGTTCTTC; cdr3_aa: CASSVDRDAFF
j_call: TRBJ2-2; clone_size: .; v_call: TRBV4-2; d_call: TRBD2; cdr3_nt: TGTGCCAGCAGCCAAGATAGCGGGAGGACCACCGGGGAGCTGTTTTTT; cdr3_aa: CASSQDSGRTTGELFF
j_call: TRBJ1-5; clone_size: once; v_call: TRBV4-1; d_call: TRBD1; cdr3_nt: TGCGCCAGCAGTACGACAGGGCTAACCAATCAGCCCCAGCATTTT; cdr3_aa: CASSTTGLTNQPQHF
j_call: TRBJ1-2; clone_size: .; v_call: TRBV5-6; d_call: .; cdr3_nt: TGTGCCAGCAGCTATGGACAGAACTATGGCTACACCTTC; cdr3_aa: CASSYGQNYGYTF
j_call: TRBJ2-7; clone_size: once; v_call: TRBV7-9; d_call: .; cdr3_nt: TGTGCCAGCAGCTTACCATCCTCCTCGAGCTCCTACGAGCAGTACTTC; cdr3_aa: CASSLPSSSSSYEQYF
j_call: TRBJ1-3; clone_size: .; v_call: TRBV13; d_call: .; cdr3_nt: TGTGCCAGCAAATTGGACAGTCACACCATATATTTT; cdr3_aa: CASKLDSHTIYF
j_call: TRBJ1-3; clone_size: .; v_call: TRBV30; d_call: TRBD1; cdr3_nt: TGTGCCTGGAGGCCACAGGGGGACCCCCCGAGCTCTGGAAACACCATATATTTT; cdr3_aa: CAWRPQGDPPSSGNTIYF
j_call: TRBJ1-5; clone_size: .; v_call: TRBV7-2; d_call: .; cdr3_nt: TGTGCCAGCAGCTTCGTGGAGGGGCCGGAGGCCCAGCATTTT; cdr3_aa: CASSFVEGPEAQHF
j_call: TRBJ2-2; clone_size: few; v_call: TRBV5-4; d_call: TRBD1; cdr3_nt: TGTGCCAGCAGCTTAAGGACAGGGGATAAGCCCGGGGAGCTGTTTTTT; cdr3_aa: CASSLRTGDKPGELFF
j_call: TRBJ1-5; clone_size: .; v_call: TRBV4-1; d_call: .; cdr3_nt: TGCGCCAGCAGCCAAGAGGGAGGGCATAGCAATCAGCCCCAGCATTTT; cdr3_aa: CASSQEGGHSNQPQHF
j_call: TRBJ1-1; clone_size: .; v_call: TRBV11-3; d_call: TRBD1; cdr3_nt: TGTGCCAGCAGCTCCACAGGGGTCCCTGAAGCTTTCTTT; cdr3_aa: CASSSTGVPEAFF
j_call: TRBJ2-7; clone_size: .; v_call: TRBV14; d_call: .; cdr3_nt: TGTGCCAGCGGGCGCAACCAAAATTCCTACGAGCAGTACTTC; cdr3_aa: CASGRNQNSYEQYF
j_call: TRBJ1-1; clone_size: once; v_call: TRBV10-3; d_call: .; cdr3_nt: TGTGCCATCAAGGGGCAGGGCCCTAACGAGAACACTGAAGCTTTCTTT; cdr3_aa: CAIKGQGPNENTEAFF
j_call: TRBJ2-3; clone_size: .; v_call: TRBV9; d_call: .; cdr3_nt: TGTGCCAGCAGCGTAGTCGGCCGGACAGGCACAGATACGCAGTATTTT; cdr3_aa: CASSVVGRTGTDTQYF
j_call: TRBJ2-2; clone_size: few; v_call: TRBV6-6; d_call: .; cdr3_nt: TGTGCCAGCAGTTACTCGTCAGTTACCGGGGAGCTGTTTTTT; cdr3_aa: CASSYSSVTGELFF
j_call: TRBJ1-2; clone_size: .; v_call: TRBV7-9; d_call: .; cdr3_nt: TGTGCCAGCACCCGGGAGGGATTGAACTATGGCTACACCTTC; cdr3_aa: CASTREGLNYGYTF
j_call: TRBJ2-7; clone_size: .; v_call: TRBV5-1; d_call: TRBD1; cdr3_nt: TGCGCCAGCAGCCCGGACAGGGGGCGCGACGGGGACGAGCAGTACTTC; cdr3_aa: CASSPDRGRDGDEQYF
j_call: TRBJ2-1; clone_size: .; v_call: TRBV29-1; d_call: .; cdr3_nt: TGCAGCTCCCGGGACTCCGTATACAATGAGCAGTTCTTC; cdr3_aa: CSSRDSVYNEQFF
j_call: TRBJ1-2; clone_size: .; v_call: TRBV4-3; d_call: .; cdr3_nt: TGCGCCAGCAGCCAAGATTCAGCTGGTTTCCTCGGGACTAGCAACTCTGGCTACACCTTC; cdr3_aa: CASSQDSAGFLGTSNSGYTF
j_call: TRBJ1-1; clone_size: .; v_call: TRBV6-6; d_call: .; cdr3_nt: TGTGCCAGCAGCCTAGTCAGGGTGGACACTGAAGCTTTCTTT; cdr3_aa: CASSLVRVDTEAFF
j_call: TRBJ1-1; clone_size: .; v_call: TRBV28; d_call: .; cdr3_nt: TGTGCCAGCAGTTTGGAGCTGGAGCCTTTCTTT; cdr3_aa: CASSLELEPFF
j_call: TRBJ1-5; clone_size: few; v_call: TRBV2; d_call: TRBD1; cdr3_nt: TGTGCCAGCAGTGATGTACGGACAGGGAGTAATGCCCAGCATTTT; cdr3_aa: CASSDVRTGSNAQHF
j_call: TRBJ1-5; clone_size: .; v_call: TRBV5-1; d_call: .; cdr3_nt: TGCGCCAGCAGCATGGACCCGACTGGGAGGCAGCCCCAGCATTTT; cdr3_aa: CASSMDPTGRQPQHF
j_call: TRBJ2-5; clone_size: .; v_call: TRBV7-6; d_call: TRBD2; cdr3_nt: TGTGCCAGCAGCTTAGCGACAGCTAGCGGGGGGCAAGAGACCCAGTACTTC; cdr3_aa: CASSLATASGGQETQYF
j_call: TRBJ2-1; clone_size: .; v_call: TRBV25-1; d_call: TRBD2; cdr3_nt: TGTGCCAGCAGTGGGGCGGGAGGGCCTACCAATGAGCAGTTCTTC; cdr3_aa: CASSGAGGPTNEQFF
j_call: TRBJ1-4; clone_size: .; v_call: TRBV7-2; d_call: TRBD1; cdr3_nt: TGTGCCAGCAGCCCGTGGACAGGGACTAATGAAAAACTGTTTTTT; cdr3_aa: CASSPWTGTNEKLFF
j_call: TRBJ1-2; clone_size: .; v_call: TRBV27; d_call: TRBD1; cdr3_nt: TGTGCCAGCAGTTCGACAGGGCTGGGAGGCTACACCTTC; cdr3_aa: CASSSTGLGGYTF
j_call: TRBJ1-4; clone_size: few; v_call: TRBV2; d_call: TRBD1; cdr3_nt: TGTGCCAGCAGTGAAGGACGGGACAGAGAAAAACTGTTTTTT; cdr3_aa: CASSEGRDREKLFF
j_call: TRBJ2-3; clone_size: .; v_call: TRBV4-1; d_call: TRBD2; cdr3_nt: TGCGCCAGCAGCCCCAGGGGTGACAGACTAGCGGGAGGTGCAGGGGCAGATACGCAGTATTTT; cdr3_aa: CASSPRGDRLAGGAGADTQYF
j_call: TRBJ2-3; clone_size: few; v_call: TRBV12-5; d_call: .; cdr3_nt: TGTGCTAGTGGCAGAGGAGATACGCAGTATTTT; cdr3_aa: CASGRGDTQYF
j_call: TRBJ2-4; clone_size: .; v_call: TRBV19; d_call: .; cdr3_nt: TGTGCCAGTAGTATCACTAGGGGGGGCATTCAGTACTTC; cdr3_aa: CASSITRGGIQYF
j_call: TRBJ2-7; clone_size: once; v_call: TRBV7-2; d_call: .; cdr3_nt: TGTGCCAGCAGCTTTAAGCACGAGCAGTACTTC; cdr3_aa: CASSFKHEQYF
j_call: TRBJ1-2; clone_size: once; v_call: TRBV30; d_call: .; cdr3_nt: TGTGCCTGGACCCGACAGTCGGTGGAGGGCTACACCTTC; cdr3_aa: CAWTRQSVEGYTF
j_call: TRBJ1-1; clone_size: .; v_call: TRBV30; d_call: .; cdr3_nt: TGTGCCTGCCAGGATATGAACACTGAAGCTTTCTTT; cdr3_aa: CACQDMNTEAFF
j_call: TRBJ1-2; clone_size: .; v_call: TRBV5-6; d_call: TRBD1; cdr3_nt: TGTGCCAGCAGCCCGACAGGGTCAGGGTATGGCTACACCTTC; cdr3_aa: CASSPTGSGYGYTF
j_call: TRBJ2-1; clone_size: .; v_call: TRBV6-5; d_call: .; cdr3_nt: TGTGCCAGTCGACAGGAAGGCCTAGGGGGCAATGAGCAGTTCTTC; cdr3_aa: CASRQEGLGGNEQFF
j_call: TRBJ2-3; clone_size: .; v_call: TRBV20-1; d_call: .; cdr3_nt: TGCAGTGCCAATTTAGATACGCAGTATTTT; cdr3_aa: CSANLDTQYF
j_call: TRBJ1-3; clone_size: .; v_call: TRBV28; d_call: TRBD1; cdr3_nt: TGTGCCACCGATGGGACAGTGGGAAACACCATATATTTT; cdr3_aa: CATDGTVGNTIYF